This entry concerns a single TCR beta chain. Each participant's cohort was designated according to participant-reported clinical history. These data originate in a study of blood T cell repertoires in COVID-19. Study background: Acute-phase and convalescent COVID-19 samples originated in the United States, Italy and Spain. T cells, B-cell-depleted T cells, or PBMCs supplied cDNA or gDNA.

CDR1 and CDR2 from the germline V gene are MNHEY and SVGEGT. The CDR3 is made up of 13 amino acids. Trimming removed 2 bases at V and 2 bases at J, with 7 bases between. Methods used by the authors: Reference gene primer amplification in the assay estimated nucleated cell counts. This table comes from immunoSEQ multiplex PCR, and its TCRdb copy is limited to in-frame clones, with some not included. V and J calls and clone size are those listed in that table; D and trimming were worked out from the DNA. The sample records under 200,000 clones, about 84% being singletons. V is TRBV6-2 or TRBV6-3 and J is TRBJ2-7; the D gene is possibly TRBD2 (6 bases). The source of this sequence is a man aged 35 to 55 with acute COVID-19. The source material was PBMCs or T cells enriched from blood (not recorded which). The CDR3 spells CASSYAGTYEQYF. The CDR3 DNA reads as TGTGCCAGCAGTTACGCGGGAACCTACGAGCAGTACTTC.